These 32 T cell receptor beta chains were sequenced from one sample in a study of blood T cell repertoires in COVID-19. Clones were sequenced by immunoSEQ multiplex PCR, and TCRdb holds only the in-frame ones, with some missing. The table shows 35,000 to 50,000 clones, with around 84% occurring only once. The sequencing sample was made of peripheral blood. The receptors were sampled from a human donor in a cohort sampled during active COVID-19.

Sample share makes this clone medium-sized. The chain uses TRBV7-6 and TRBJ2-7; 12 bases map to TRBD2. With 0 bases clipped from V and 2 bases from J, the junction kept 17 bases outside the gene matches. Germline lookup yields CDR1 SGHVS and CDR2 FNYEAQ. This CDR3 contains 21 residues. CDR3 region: CASSLAEGRETSGGTTYEQYF. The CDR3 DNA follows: TGTGCCAGCAGCTTAGCAGAGGGGAGAGAGACTAGCGGGGGCACTACCTACGAGCAGTACTTC.

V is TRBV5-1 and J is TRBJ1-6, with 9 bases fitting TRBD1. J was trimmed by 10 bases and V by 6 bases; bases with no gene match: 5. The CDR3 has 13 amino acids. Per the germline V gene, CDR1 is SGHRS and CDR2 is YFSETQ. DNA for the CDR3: TGCGCCAGCACCCAGACAGGGGGGTCACCCCTCCACTTT. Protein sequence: CASTQTGGSPLHF.

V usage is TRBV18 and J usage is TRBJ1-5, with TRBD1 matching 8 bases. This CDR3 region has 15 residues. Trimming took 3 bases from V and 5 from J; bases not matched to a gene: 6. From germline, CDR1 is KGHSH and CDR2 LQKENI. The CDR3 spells CASSPVQGAYQPQHF. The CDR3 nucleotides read TGTGCCAGCTCACCGGTCCAGGGGGCTTATCAGCCCCAGCATTTT.

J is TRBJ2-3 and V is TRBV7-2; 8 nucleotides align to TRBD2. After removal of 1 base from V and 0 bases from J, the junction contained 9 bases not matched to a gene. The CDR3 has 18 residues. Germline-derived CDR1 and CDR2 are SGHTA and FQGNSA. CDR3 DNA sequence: TGTGCCAGCAGCTTAGGTCTAGCGGGCCCGACTAGCACAGATACGCAGTATTTT. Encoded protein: CASSLGLAGPTSTDTQYF.

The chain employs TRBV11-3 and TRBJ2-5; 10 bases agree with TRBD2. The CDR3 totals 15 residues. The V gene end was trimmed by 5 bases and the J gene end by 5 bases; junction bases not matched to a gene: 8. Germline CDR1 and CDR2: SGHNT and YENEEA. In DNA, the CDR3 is TGTGCCAGCAGCCTCGGGACTAGCGAGTCGGAGACCCAGTACTTC. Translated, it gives CASSLGTSESETQYF.

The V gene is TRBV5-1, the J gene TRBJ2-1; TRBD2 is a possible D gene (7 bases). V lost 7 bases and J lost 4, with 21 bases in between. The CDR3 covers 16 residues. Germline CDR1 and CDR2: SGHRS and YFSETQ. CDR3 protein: CASLTGPSGDYNEQFF. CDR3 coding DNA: TGCGCCAGCTTAACAGGGCCCAGCGGGGATTACAATGAGCAGTTCTTC.

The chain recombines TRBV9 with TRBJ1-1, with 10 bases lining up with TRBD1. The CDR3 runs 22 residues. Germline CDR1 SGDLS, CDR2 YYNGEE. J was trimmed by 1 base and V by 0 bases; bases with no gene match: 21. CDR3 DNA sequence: TGTGCCAGCAGCGTAGAGACAGGGGGCCTCTTTGCGATTCCCTACTGGAACACTGAAGCTTTCTTT. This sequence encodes CASSVETGGLFAIPYWNTEAFF.

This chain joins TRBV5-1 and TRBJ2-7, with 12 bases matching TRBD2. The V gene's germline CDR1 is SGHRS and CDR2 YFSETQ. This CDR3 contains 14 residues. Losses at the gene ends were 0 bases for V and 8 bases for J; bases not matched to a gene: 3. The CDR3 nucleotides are TGCGCCAGCAGCTTGGAGCTAGCGGGGGGGCAGCAGTACTTC. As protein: CASSLELAGGQQYF.

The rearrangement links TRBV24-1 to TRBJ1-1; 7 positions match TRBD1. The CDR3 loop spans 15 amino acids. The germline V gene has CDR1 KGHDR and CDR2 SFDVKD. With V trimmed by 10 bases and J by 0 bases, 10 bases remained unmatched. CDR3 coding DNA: TGTGCCACAACAACAGGGGACCACCTGAACACTGAAGCTTTCTTT. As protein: CATTTGDHLNTEAFF.

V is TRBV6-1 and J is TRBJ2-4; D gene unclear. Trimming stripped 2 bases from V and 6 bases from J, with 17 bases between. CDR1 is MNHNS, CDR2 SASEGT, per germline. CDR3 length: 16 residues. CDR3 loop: CASSEPGGLDSNIQYF. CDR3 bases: TGTGCCAGCAGTGAACCCGGCGGTCTCGATTCAAACATTCAGTACTTC.

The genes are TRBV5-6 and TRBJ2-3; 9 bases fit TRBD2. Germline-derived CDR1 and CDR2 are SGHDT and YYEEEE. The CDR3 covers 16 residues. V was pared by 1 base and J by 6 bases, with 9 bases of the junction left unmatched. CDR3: CASSLKGLALSDTQYF. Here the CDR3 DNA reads TGTGCCAGCAGCTTGAAGGGACTAGCCCTATCCGATACGCAGTATTTT.

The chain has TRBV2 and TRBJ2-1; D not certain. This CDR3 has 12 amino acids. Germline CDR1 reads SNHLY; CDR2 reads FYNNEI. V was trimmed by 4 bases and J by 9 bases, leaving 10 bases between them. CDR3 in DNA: TGTGCCAGCAGTGTACTGTTCGGTGAGCAGTTCTTC. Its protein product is CASSVLFGEQFF.

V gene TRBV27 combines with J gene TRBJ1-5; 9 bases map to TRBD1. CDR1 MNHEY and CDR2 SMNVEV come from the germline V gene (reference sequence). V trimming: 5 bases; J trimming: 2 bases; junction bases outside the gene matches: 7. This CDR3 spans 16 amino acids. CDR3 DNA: TGTGCCAGCAGTCTAAACACAGGGGGCGGCAATCAGCCCCAGCATTTT. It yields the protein CASSLNTGGGNQPQHF.

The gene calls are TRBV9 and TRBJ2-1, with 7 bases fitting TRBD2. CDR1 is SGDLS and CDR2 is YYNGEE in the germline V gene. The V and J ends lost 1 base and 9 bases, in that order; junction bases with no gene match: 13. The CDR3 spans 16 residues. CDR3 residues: CASSVNSGAARSEQFF. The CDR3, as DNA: TGTGCCAGCAGCGTAAACAGCGGGGCTGCTCGGAGTGAGCAGTTCTTC.

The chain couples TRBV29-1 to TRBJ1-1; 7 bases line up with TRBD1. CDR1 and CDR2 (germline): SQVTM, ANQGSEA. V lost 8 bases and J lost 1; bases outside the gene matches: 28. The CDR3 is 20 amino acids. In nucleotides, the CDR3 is TGCAGCACCACGAGGGACGCCCGGCGAGGGACAGTCGCCTCGAACACTGAAGCTTTCTTT. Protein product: CSTTRDARRGTVASNTEAFF. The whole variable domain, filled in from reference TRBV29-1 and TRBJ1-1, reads SAVISQKPSRDICQRGTSLTIQCQVDSQVTMMFWYRQQPGQSLTLIATANQGSEATYESGFVIDKFPISRPNLTFSTLTVSNMSPEDSSIYLCSTTRDARRGTVASNTEAFFGQGTRLTVV.

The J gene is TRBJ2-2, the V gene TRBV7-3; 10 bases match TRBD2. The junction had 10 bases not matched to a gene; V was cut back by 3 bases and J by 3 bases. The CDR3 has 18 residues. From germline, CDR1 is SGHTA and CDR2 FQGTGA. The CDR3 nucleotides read TGTGCCAGCAGCTTGAGGCCAGCGGGGGGGCCGGACACCGGGGAGCTGTTTTTT. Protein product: CASSLRPAGGPDTGELFF.

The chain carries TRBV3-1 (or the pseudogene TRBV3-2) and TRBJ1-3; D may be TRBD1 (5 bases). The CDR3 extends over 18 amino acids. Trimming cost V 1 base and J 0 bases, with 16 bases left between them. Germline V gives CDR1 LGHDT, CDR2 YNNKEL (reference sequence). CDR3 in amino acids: CASSQGVGTTISGNTIYF. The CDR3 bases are TGTGCCAGCAGCCAAGGCGTAGGGACTACCATCTCTGGAAACACCATATATTTT.

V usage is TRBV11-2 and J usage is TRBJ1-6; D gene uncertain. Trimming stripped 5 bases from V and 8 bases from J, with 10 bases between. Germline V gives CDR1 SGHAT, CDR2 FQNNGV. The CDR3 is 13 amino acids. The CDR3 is CASSREAYSPLHF. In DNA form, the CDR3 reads TGTGCCAGCAGCCGAGAGGCGTATTCACCCCTCCACTTT.

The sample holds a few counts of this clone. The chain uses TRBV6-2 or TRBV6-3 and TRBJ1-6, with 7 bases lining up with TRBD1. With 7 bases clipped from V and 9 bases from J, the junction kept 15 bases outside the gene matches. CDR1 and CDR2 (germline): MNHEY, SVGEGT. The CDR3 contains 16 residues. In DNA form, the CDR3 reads TGTGCCAGCACCCCGAGGGGACAGTCCCGCGGTTCACCCCTCCACTTT. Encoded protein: CASTPRGQSRGSPLHF.

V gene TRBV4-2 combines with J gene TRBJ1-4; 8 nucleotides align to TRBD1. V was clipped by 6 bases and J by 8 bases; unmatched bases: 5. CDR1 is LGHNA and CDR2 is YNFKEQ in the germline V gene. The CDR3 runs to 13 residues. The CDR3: CASRQGEGEKLFF. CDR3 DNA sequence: TGTGCCAGCAGACAGGGGGAAGGGGAAAAACTGTTTTTT.

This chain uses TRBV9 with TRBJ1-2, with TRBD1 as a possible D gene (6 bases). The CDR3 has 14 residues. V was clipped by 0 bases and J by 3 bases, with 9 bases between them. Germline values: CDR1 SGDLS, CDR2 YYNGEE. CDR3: CASSVVAGDYGYTF. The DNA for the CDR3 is TGTGCCAGCAGCGTAGTGGCAGGGGACTATGGCTACACCTTC.

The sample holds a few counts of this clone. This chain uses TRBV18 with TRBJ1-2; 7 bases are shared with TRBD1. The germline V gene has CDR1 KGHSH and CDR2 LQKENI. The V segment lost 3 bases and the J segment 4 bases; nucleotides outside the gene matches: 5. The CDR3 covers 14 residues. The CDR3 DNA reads TGTGCCAGCTCACCGCCGGGACAGATCTATGGCTACACCTTC. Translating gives CASSPPGQIYGYTF.

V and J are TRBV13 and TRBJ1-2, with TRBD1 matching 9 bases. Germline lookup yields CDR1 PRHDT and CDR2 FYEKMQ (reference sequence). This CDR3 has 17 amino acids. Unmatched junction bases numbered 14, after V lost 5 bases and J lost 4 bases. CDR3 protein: CASSTRNYRGLGYGYTF. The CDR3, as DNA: TGTGCCAGCAGCACAAGAAATTACAGGGGGCTTGGCTATGGCTACACCTTC.

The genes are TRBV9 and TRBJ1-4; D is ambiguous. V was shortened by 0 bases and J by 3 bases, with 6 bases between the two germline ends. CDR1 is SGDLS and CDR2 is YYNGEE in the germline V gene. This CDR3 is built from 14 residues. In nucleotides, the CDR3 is TGTGCCAGCAGCGTAGTGGGAGCTAATGAAAAACTGTTTTTT. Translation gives CASSVVGANEKLFF.

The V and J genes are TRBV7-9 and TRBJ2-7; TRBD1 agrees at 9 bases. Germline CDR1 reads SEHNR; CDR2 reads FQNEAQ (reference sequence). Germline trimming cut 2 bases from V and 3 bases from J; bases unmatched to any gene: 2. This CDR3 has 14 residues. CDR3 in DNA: TGTGCCAGCAGCTTAACGGGACAGGGCTACGAGCAGTACTTC. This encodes CASSLTGQGYEQYF.

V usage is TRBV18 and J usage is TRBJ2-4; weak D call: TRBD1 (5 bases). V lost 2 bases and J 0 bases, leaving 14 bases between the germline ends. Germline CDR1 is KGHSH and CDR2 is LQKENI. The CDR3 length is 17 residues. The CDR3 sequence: CASSPYKTVGAKNIQYF. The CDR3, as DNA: TGTGCCAGCTCACCATACAAGACAGTGGGAGCCAAAAACATTCAGTACTTC.

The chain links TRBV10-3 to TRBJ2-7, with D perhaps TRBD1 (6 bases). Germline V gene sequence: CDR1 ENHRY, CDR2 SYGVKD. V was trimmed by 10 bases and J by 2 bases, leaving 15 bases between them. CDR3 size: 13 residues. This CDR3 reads CATQTGEAYEQYF. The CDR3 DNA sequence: TGTGCCACCCAGACAGGTGAAGCCTACGAGCAGTACTTC.

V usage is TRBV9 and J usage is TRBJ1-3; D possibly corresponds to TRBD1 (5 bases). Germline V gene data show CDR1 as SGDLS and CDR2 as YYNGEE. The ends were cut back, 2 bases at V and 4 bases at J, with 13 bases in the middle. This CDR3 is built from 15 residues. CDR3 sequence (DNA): TGTGCCAGCAGCGTTAGGGGAGGGGCGGGAAACACCATATATTTT. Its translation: CASSVRGGAGNTIYF.

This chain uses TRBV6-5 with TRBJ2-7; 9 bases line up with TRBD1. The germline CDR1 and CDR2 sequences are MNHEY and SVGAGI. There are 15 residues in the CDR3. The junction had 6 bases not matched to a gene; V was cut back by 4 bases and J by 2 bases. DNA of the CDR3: TGTGCCAGCAGTTCCACGACAGGGGGGACCTACGAGCAGTACTTC. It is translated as CASSSTTGGTYEQYF.

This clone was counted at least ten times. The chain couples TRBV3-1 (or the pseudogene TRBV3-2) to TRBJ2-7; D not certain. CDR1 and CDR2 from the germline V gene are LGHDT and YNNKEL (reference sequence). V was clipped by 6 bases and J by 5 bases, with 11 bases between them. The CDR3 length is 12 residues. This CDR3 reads CASSPGWDEQYF. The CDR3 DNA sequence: TGTGCCAGCAGTCCCGGGTGGGACGAGCAGTACTTC.

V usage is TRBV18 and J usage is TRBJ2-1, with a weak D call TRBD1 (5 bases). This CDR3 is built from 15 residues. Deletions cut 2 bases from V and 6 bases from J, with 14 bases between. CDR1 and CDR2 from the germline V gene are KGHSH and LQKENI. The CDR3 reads CASSPNVGQGNEQFF. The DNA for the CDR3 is TGTGCCAGCTCACCAAACGTCGGTCAGGGCAATGAGCAGTTCTTC.

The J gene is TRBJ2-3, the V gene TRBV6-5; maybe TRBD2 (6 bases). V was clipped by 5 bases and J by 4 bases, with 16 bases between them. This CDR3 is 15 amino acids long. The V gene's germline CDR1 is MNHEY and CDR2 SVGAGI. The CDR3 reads CASSPGVSRSDTQYF. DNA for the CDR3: TGTGCCAGCAGTCCGGGGGTGTCGAGGTCAGATACGCAGTATTTT.